This record looks at one T cell receptor beta chain sequence and its context. The sample is drawn from a study of blood T cell repertoires in COVID-19. Study-wide context: PBMCs, B-cell-depleted T cells, or T cells provided the cDNA or gDNA that made up the material.

This CDR3 contains 14 residues. V shed 3 bases and J shed 3 bases, with 10 bases lying between them. CDR1 is SGHNT, CDR2 YENEEA, per germline. Methods used by the authors: The authors estimated nucleated cell counts from reference gene primer amplification. The data were produced by immunoSEQ multiplex PCR, yet TCRdb's version contains in-frame clones alone and is incomplete. The D gene and trimming were derived from the DNA, and the V and J assignments and clone size from that table. The table lists about 36,000 clones, roughly 73% of them singletons, with about 30% in the top ten. The V call is TRBV11-3, the J call TRBJ2-3; D unclear. The receptor was derived from a man between 60 and 75 years old with acute or convalescent COVID-19. The specimen was peripheral blood. CDR3 sequence reads: CASSFWRGTDTQYF. The CDR3 bases are TGTGCCAGCAGCTTTTGGCGCGGTACAGATACGCAGTATTTT.